The sequence of this T cell receptor beta chain was determined in a study of cytomegalovirus exposure and HLA in healthy donors. The PCR contained 60 Vbeta and 13 Jbeta primers. Generated by immunoSEQ multiplex PCR, the TCRdb table keeps only in-frame clones and is missing some. The table includes roughly 150,000 clones, approximately 78% detected once. V gave up 5 bases and J gave up 5 bases, with 15 bases separating them. This CDR3 is built from 14 residues. Germline V lookup: CDR1 SGHTA, CDR2 FQGTGA. Source material: PBMCs. The source of this sequence is a male donor in good health and CMV-seronegative. This chain connects TRBV7-3 to TRBJ2-5; D perhaps matches TRBD2 (6 bases). Here the CDR3 DNA reads TGTGCCAGCAGCCTACATGGGGCGGGGGAGACCCAGTACTTC. Protein: CASSLHGAGETQYF.